One and the same sample provided the 23 T cell receptor beta chains below, sequenced in a study of blood T cell repertoires in COVID-19. The table came from immunoSEQ multiplex PCR; TCRdb's copy has only in-frame clones and leaves some out. The sample includes tens of thousands of clones, about nine tenths of them seen just once. The sample taken for sequencing was peripheral blood. These receptors were taken from a man aged 50 or older with COVID-19, enrolled during active disease.

The genes are TRBV6-5 and TRBJ2-5, with a possible D match to TRBD1 (6 bases). The ends were cut back, 7 bases at V and 8 bases at J, with 17 bases in the middle. The CDR3 spans 13 residues. In germline, CDR1 is MNHEY, CDR2 SVGAGI. The CDR3 DNA is TGTGCCAGCAACCTCCCCGGGACACAAACCCAGTACTTC. Its translation is CASNLPGTQTQYF.

The chain recombines TRBV27 with TRBJ1-2, with TRBD1 matching over 9 bases. Germline V gene lookup returns CDR1 MNHEY and CDR2 SMNVEV (reference sequence). With V trimmed by 2 bases and J by 3 bases, 4 bases remained unmatched. This CDR3 has 15 amino acids. The CDR3 coding sequence is TGTGCCAGCAGTTTAACAGGGGGCTCTGACTATGGCTACACCTTC. It yields the protein CASSLTGGSDYGYTF.

This clone showed up just once. The V and J genes are TRBV11-2 and TRBJ2-7; D call uncertain. The V end was cut by 2 bases, the J end by 4 bases, with 12 bases between. Germline-derived CDR1 and CDR2 are SGHAT and FQNNGV. CDR3 length: 14 residues. CDR3 in amino acids: CASSLSVAGYEQYF. CDR3 in DNA: TGTGCCAGCAGCTTAAGTGTGGCCGGGTACGAGCAGTACTTC.

This clone was detected only a few times. The genes are TRBV15 and TRBJ1-4; TRBD1 might be the D (5 bases). Germline V lookup: CDR1 LNHNV, CDR2 YYDKDF (reference sequence). V dropped 0 bases and J dropped 8 bases, with 16 bases sitting between them. This CDR3 is 16 amino acids long. CDR3 bases: TGTGCCACCAGCAGAGAATTGGGGGAGGTCCGGGAAAAACTGTTTTTT. Its translation is CATSRELGEVREKLFF.

The V and J genes are TRBV12-2 and TRBJ1-2; the listed D gene, TRBD1, was not tested against the DNA. TRBV12-2 is recorded as a pseudogene. CDR3 length: 16 residues. The CDR3 nucleotides are TGTGCAAGTCGCCGATTCCTTGGACAGGGGAACTATGGCTACACCTTC. The encoded protein is CASRRFLGQGNYGYTF.

This chain connects TRBV6-5 to TRBJ2-3, with TRBD1 matching 9 bases. Trimming at V came to 5 bases and at J to 4 bases, leaving 7 bases not matched to a gene. This CDR3 has 15 amino acids. Per the germline V gene, CDR1 is MNHEY and CDR2 is SVGAGI. The CDR3 loop is CASSRTGDLSDTQYF. The DNA of the CDR3 is TGTGCCAGCAGTAGGACAGGGGATTTATCAGATACGCAGTATTTT.

The chain links TRBV19 to TRBJ1-5, with D perhaps TRBD1 (5 bases). The germline gives CDR1 LNHDA, CDR2 SQIVND (reference sequence). The V and J ends lost 2 bases and 4 bases respectively, with 6 bases between them. The CDR3 spans 13 residues. CDR3 loop: CASSITGNQPQHF. In DNA form, the CDR3 reads TGTGCCAGTAGTATAACAGGTAATCAGCCCCAGCATTTT.

The chain couples TRBV7-8 to TRBJ2-3, with 13 bases that match TRBD2. Germline V gives CDR1 SGHVS, CDR2 FQNEAQ. V was pared by 5 bases and J by 5 bases, with 7 bases of the junction left unmatched. This CDR3 is 16 amino acids long. The CDR3 sequence is CASSKRTSGSRDTQYF. The CDR3 nucleotides are TGTGCCAGCAGCAAACGGACTAGCGGGAGTAGAGATACGCAGTATTTT.

To note about this clone: One junction end does not reproduce the germline sequence, and a read error may be involved. V gene TRBV6-6 combines with J gene TRBJ2-7; 12 bases match TRBD2. This CDR3 has 13 amino acids. CDR1 is MNHNY and CDR2 is SVGAGI in the germline V gene (reference sequence). For the CDR3, the DNA is TGTGCCAGCAGTGCCTTGACTAGCGGGAGATCCTTCTTC. This translates into CASSALTSGRSFF.

With regard to this clone: The conserved closing phenylalanine or tryptophan is absent in this CDR3, likely reflecting a read error. V is TRBV12-3 or TRBV12-4 and J is TRBJ1-1; D is unresolved. The DNA end lines up better with TRBJ1-5; the J call may be wrong. CDR3 size: 10 residues. In nucleotides, the CDR3 is TGTGCCAGCAGTTATCCGGGACAGCATCTT. Amino acid sequence: CASSYPGQHL.

The CDR3 loop is CASSYYALADASTDTQYF. CDR3 DNA sequence: TGTGCCAGCAGTTATTACGCACTAGCGGACGCTAGCACAGATACGCAGTATTTT. The J gene is TRBJ2-3, the V gene TRBV6-2 or TRBV6-3; 8 nucleotides match TRBD2. Germline assignment: CDR1 MNHEY and CDR2 SVGEGT. This CDR3 region has 18 residues. V shed 3 bases and J 0 bases; nucleotides not matched to a gene: 11.

The V and J genes are TRBV10-2 and TRBJ2-2; D gene uncertain. Trimming removed 6 bases from V and 0 bases from J, with 11 bases in between. Germline V gene sequence: CDR1 WSHSY, CDR2 SAAADI. The CDR3 sequence is 15 residues long. The CDR3 coding sequence is TGCGCCAGCAGGGTTAGCAGCGCGAACACCGGGGAGCTGTTTTTT. Its translation is CASRVSSANTGELFF.

DNA for the CDR3: TGTGCCAGCAGTTTAGGGGGCAGAACTGAAGCTTTCTTT. Protein sequence: CASSLGGRTEAFF. The rearrangement uses TRBV6-5 and TRBJ1-1; TRBD1 matches at 7 bases. This CDR3 spans 13 amino acids. The junction had 4 bases not matched to a gene; V was cut back by 4 bases and J by 5 bases. Germline V gene lookup returns CDR1 MNHEY and CDR2 SVGAGI.

The CDR3 protein is CASSSLRGNDYEQYF. CDR3 nucleotide sequence: TGCGCCAGCAGCTCTCTTCGGGGGAATGACTACGAGCAGTACTTC. The rearrangement joins TRBV5-1 to TRBJ2-7; D is perhaps TRBD2 (6 bases). The CDR3 totals 15 residues. The V end was cut by 3 bases, the J end by 3 bases, with 16 bases between. In germline, CDR1 is SGHRS, CDR2 YFSETQ. The full variable domain, with the rest looked up from reference TRBV5-1 and TRBJ2-7, is KAGVTQTPRYLIKTRGQQVTLSCSPISGHRSVSWYQQTPGQGLQFLFEYFSETQRNKGNFPGRFSGRQFSNSRSEMNVSTLELGDSALYLCASSSLRGNDYEQYFGPGTRLTVT.

The chain links TRBV3-1 (or the pseudogene TRBV3-2) to TRBJ1-2, with unresolved D. Trimming left V 5 bases short and J 0 bases short, with 4 bases between. The CDR3 length is 12 residues. Germline values: CDR1 LGHDT, CDR2 YNNKEL (reference sequence). The CDR3 reads CASSLTNYGYTF. The CDR3 DNA is TGTGCCAGCAGCTTAACTAACTATGGCTACACCTTC.

The chain recombines TRBV28 with TRBJ1-1, with TRBD1 as a possible D gene (5 bases). Germline CDR1 is MDHEN and CDR2 is SYDVKM. The V and J ends lost 3 bases and 1 base respectively, with 12 bases between them. There are 15 residues in the CDR3. The CDR3 region has the DNA TGTGCCAGCAGTTTGGGGGGGAATACGAACACTGAAGCTTTCTTT. This gives the protein CASSLGGNTNTEAFF.

CDR3 sequence (DNA): TGTGCCAGCAGCTTACAGGGGTCTGGCAATCAGCCCCAGCATTTT. Translating it yields CASSLQGSGNQPQHF. The rearrangement links TRBV7-2 to TRBJ1-5, with D perhaps matching TRBD1 (6 bases). The ends were cut back, 2 bases at V and 2 bases at J, with 10 bases in the middle. The CDR3 runs to 15 residues. Per the germline V gene, CDR1 is SGHTA and CDR2 is FQGNSA.

This sequence joins TRBV5-5 and TRBJ1-2, with D perhaps TRBD1 (5 bases). In germline, CDR1 is SGHKS, CDR2 YYEKEE (reference sequence). This CDR3 has 14 amino acids. V gave up 3 bases and J gave up 3 bases, with 12 bases separating them. The CDR3 loop reads CASSSQTAYYGYTF. The DNA for the CDR3 is TGTGCCAGCAGCTCTCAGACAGCCTACTATGGCTACACCTTC.

The V and J genes are TRBV19 and TRBJ2-7; 12 nucleotides align to TRBD1. The CDR3 is made up of 15 amino acids. The ends lost 5 bases at V and 4 bases at J; junction bases unmatched: 6. The germline V gene has CDR1 LNHDA and CDR2 SQIVND (reference sequence). The CDR3 protein is CASSPGTGGAYEQYF. The CDR3 bases are TGTGCCAGTAGTCCCGGGACAGGGGGCGCATACGAGCAGTACTTC.

The J gene is TRBJ1-4, the V gene TRBV14; TRBD1 matches 7 bases. The CDR3 has 14 amino acids. The V and J ends lost 5 bases and 5 bases, in that order; junction bases with no gene match: 5. From germline, CDR1 is SGHDN and CDR2 FVKESK. The CDR3 loop reads CASSETGNNEKLFF. The DNA for the CDR3 is TGTGCCAGCAGCGAGACAGGGAACAATGAAAAACTGTTTTTT. The whole variable domain, filled in from reference TRBV14 and TRBJ1-4, reads EAGVTQFPSHSVIEKGQTVTLRCDPISGHDNLYWYRRVMGKEIKFLLHFVKESKQDESGMPNNRFLAERTGGTYSTLKVQPAELEDSGVYFCASSETGNNEKLFFGSGTQLSVL.

The chain is built from TRBV19 and TRBJ1-1; no reliable D call. Germline CDR1 and CDR2: LNHDA and SQIVND (reference sequence). V gave up 2 bases and J gave up 0 bases, with 4 bases separating them. The CDR3 is 13 residues long. CDR3 sequence (DNA): TGTGCCAGTAGTATAAGCGTGAACACTGAAGCTTTCTTT. Amino acid sequence: CASSISVNTEAFF.

This clone was seen only a few times. The J gene is TRBJ1-1, the V gene TRBV29-1, with unresolved D. The CDR3 covers 14 residues. Trimming removed 3 bases from V and 1 base from J, with 12 bases in between. CDR1 is SQVTM, CDR2 ANQGSEA, per germline. The CDR3 loop is CSVDWRQRNTEAFF. Written as DNA, the CDR3 is TGCAGCGTTGACTGGAGGCAGCGGAACACTGAAGCTTTCTTT.

The chain has TRBV15 and TRBJ2-2; TRBD1 might be the D (5 bases). V lost 0 bases and J lost 1, with 12 bases in between. This CDR3 has 17 residues. CDR1 and CDR2 from the germline V gene are LNHNV and YYDKDF (reference sequence). The DNA for the CDR3 is TGTGCCACCAGCAGAGATTTTAGGCAGGGGAACACCGGGGAGCTGTTTTTT. Translation gives CATSRDFRQGNTGELFF.